This is a list of T cell receptor beta chains from one sample in a study of beta chain features in type 1 diabetes. Some clones are missing from TCRdb's copy, which holds only in-frame ones; the method was immunoSEQ multiplex PCR. The sample records some 330,000 clones, 10% to 15% being singletons. The sample taken for sequencing was naive CD4+ T cells from blood. Receptors originate from a woman aged 18-30 years with type 1 diabetes. Both conserved end residues are part of each CDR3.

V gene	CDR3 protein
TRBV5-6	CASDTGTLLHTEAFF
TRBV7-8	CASSLARTRDGEQYF
TRBV5-1	CASSLEGAGYTF
TRBV28	CASSQRLAGDPSF
TRBV7-9	CASSLATGAYGYTF
TRBV7-9	CASSFGSTNEKLFF
TRBV6-4	CASSDSPGKGKGYTF
TRBV28	CASSLFQNTEAFF
TRBV4-1	CASSQDRGWETQYF
TRBV7-2	CASSFPSVKQYF
TRBV23-1	CASSQRDRPAFF
TRBV6-6	CASVNREPYEQYF
TRBV7-2	CASSLGAFSGNTIYF
TRBV9	CASSLTGSPYTF
TRBV18	CASSPRLILADSVAEQFF
TRBV7-2	CASSSGRRGNQPQHF
TRBV18	CASSPGLGQSSYNEQFF
TRBV7-8	CASSPRAAEAFF
TRBV4-2	CASSPPGQGDNQPQHF
TRBV10-3	CAITGASTDTQYF
TRBV6-5	CASSYSTPGQQGYTF
TRBV5-4	CASSLVGAMGDTQYF
TRBV23-1	CASSQSPGVGETQYF